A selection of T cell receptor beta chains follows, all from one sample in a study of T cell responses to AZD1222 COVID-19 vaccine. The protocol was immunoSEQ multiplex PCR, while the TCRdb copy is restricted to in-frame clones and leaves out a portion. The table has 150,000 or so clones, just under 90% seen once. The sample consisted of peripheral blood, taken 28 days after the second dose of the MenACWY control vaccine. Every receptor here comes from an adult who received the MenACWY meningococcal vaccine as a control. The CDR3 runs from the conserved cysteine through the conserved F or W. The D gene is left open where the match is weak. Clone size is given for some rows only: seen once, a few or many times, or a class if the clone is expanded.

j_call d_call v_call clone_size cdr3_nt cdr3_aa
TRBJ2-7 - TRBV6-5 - TGTGCCAGTGTGACCCCCTTCTACGAGCAGTACTTC CASVTPFYEQYF
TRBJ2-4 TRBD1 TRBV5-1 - TGCGCCAGCAGCTTAAGACAGGGGTATCACATTCAGTACTTC CASSLRQGYHIQYF
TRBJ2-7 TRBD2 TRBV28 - TGTGCCAGCAACCCGACTAGCGGACCTTACGAGCAGTACTTC CASNPTSGPYEQYF
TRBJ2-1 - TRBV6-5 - TGTGCCACAGTAGAGACTGCAGGGCCGGATGAGCAGTTCTTC CATVETAGPDEQFF
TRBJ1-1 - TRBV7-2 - TGTGCCAGCAGCTCACTCCACTGGGCTGAAGCTTTCTTT CASSSLHWAEAFF
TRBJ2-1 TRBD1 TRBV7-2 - TGTGCCAGCAGGCTTTCCGGGACAGGACCACACAATGAGCAGTTCTTC CASRLSGTGPHNEQFF
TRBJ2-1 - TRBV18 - TGTGCCAGCTCGGCCAGGGGAACGAACAGCAATGAGCAGTTCTTC CASSARGTNSNEQFF
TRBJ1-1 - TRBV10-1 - TGCGCCAGCAGTGATCTCGTAGGGGTCACTGAAGCTTTCTTT CASSDLVGVTEAFF
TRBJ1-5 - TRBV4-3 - TGCGCCAGCAGCCAAGCAGCCTCATGGCGGGACCCAAATCAGCCCCAGCATTTT CASSQAASWRDPNQPQHF
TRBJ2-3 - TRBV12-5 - TGTGCTAGTGCCAATGCAAGGCCCCTCACAGATACGCAGTATTTT CASANARPLTDTQYF
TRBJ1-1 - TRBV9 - TGTGCCAGCAGCGACCTCTTGGTGGGCCCACACACTGAAGCTTTCTTT CASSDLLVGPHTEAFF
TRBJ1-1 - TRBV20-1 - TGCAGTGCTAGTCAGGAGAACACTGAAGCTTTCTTT CSASQENTEAFF
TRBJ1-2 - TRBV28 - TGTGCCAGCAGTCCCGACTTCAGGGCTAGCTATGGCTACACCTTC CASSPDFRASYGYTF
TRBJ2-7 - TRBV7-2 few TGTGCCAGCAGCCCCCGAAGTCAGGTCTACGAGCAGTACTTC CASSPRSQVYEQYF
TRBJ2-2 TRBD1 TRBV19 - TGTGCCAGTAGGGGGAACAGGGGGAACACCGGGGAGCTGTTTTTT CASRGNRGNTGELFF
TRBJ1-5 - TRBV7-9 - TGTGCCAGCAGCTTAACTGGGAATCAGCCCCAGCATTTT CASSLTGNQPQHF
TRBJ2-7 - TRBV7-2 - TGTGCCAGCAGCTCCCGACTAACCGCCTACGAGCAGTACTTC CASSSRLTAYEQYF
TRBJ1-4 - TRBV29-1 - TGCAGCGTTGCGGAGACTAATGAAAAACTGTTTTTT CSVAETNEKLFF
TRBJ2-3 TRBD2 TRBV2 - TGTGCCAGCGGGACGGGACTAACGACAGATACGCAGTATTTT CASGTGLTTDTQYF
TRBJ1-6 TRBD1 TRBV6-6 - TGTGCCAGCAGTCAAAGAGCCGGGACAGCCTTTAAATCACCCCTCCACTTT CASSQRAGTAFKSPLHF
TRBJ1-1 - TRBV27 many TGTGCCAGCAGTTTGGGGGGGGCCAGCACTGAAGCTTTCTTT CASSLGGASTEAFF
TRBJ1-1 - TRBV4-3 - TGCGCCAGCAGCCAAGGCAAGTCAACGGGAGCTGAAGCTTTCTTT CASSQGKSTGAEAFF
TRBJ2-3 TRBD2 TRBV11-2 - TGTGCCAGCAGCCCCTTAGCGGGAGGGAGCACAGATACGCAGTATTTT CASSPLAGGSTDTQYF
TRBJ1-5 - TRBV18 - TGTGCCAGCTCACCCCAGGAGGTGGAGCCCCAGCATTTT CASSPQEVEPQHF
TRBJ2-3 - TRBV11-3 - TGTGCCAGCAGCTTTTGGGGGTCGGATACGCAGTATTTT CASSFWGSDTQYF
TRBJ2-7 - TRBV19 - TGTGCCAGTAGTATGAACGGGAACCAGAACGAGCAGTACTTC CASSMNGNQNEQYF
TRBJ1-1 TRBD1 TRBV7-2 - TGTGCCAGCAGCAGGACAGGGCAGTCGAACACTGAAGCTTTCTTT CASSRTGQSNTEAFF
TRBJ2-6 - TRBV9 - TGTGCCAGCAGCGTAGCCTCCTCGGAGGTCCTGACTTTC CASSVASSEVLTF
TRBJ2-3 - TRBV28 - TGTGCCAGCAGTTTAAGTGACACAGGCACGCAGTATTTT CASSLSDTGTQYF
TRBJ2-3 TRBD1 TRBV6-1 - TGTGCCAGCAGTGCCCATCGGGACAGAAGCACAGATACGCAGTATTTT CASSAHRDRSTDTQYF
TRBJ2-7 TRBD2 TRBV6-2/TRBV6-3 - TGTGCCAGCAGTTCCCAGGGACTATCCTACGAGCAGTACTTC CASSSQGLSYEQYF
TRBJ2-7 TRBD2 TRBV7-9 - TGTGCCAGCCAGGGACTAGCGGGGTACGAGCAGTACTTC CASQGLAGYEQYF
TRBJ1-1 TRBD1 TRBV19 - TGTGCCAGTAGCCCCGACAGGGTGGGTACTGAAGCTTTCTTT CASSPDRVGTEAFF
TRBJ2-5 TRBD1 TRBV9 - TGTGCCAGCAACCGGGACAGGGAGGGGACCCAGTACTTC CASNRDREGTQYF
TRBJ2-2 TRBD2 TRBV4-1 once TGCGCCAGCAGCCAAGTGCCAGCGGGAGGGTACACCGGGGAGCTGTTTTTT CASSQVPAGGYTGELFF
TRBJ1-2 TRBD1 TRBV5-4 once TGTGCCAGCAGCTTGGATCGACAGGGGAACTATGGCTACACCTTC CASSLDRQGNYGYTF